This TCR beta chain was retrieved from a study of T-cell reconstitution after alpha-beta-depleted transplantation in children. Study findings and constraints: Among T cells one year after transplant, newly produced cells accounted for most counts and diversity. In patients about two months after transplant, alpha-beta T cells reportedly arose from several hundred expanded graft clones. Surviving recipient T cells and thymic progenitors underlay high day-60 TCRbeta diversity in some patients.

This clonotype was picked up many times. Its specificity is unknown. Germline V gene data show CDR1 as SGHRS and CDR2 as YFSETQ. This CDR3 is built from 15 residues. J lost 7 bases, V lost 0 bases, and 4 bases had no gene match. A TCRbeta library incorporating unique molecular identifiers was prepared. TCRdb called the PCR reads again in MiXCR, with one record for every CDR3 protein. This sample has 70,000 to 95,000 distinct CDR3 sequences, with 15% found just once. The source of this sequence is a male patient aged 2 to 10 who had a stem cell transplant for acute lymphoblastic leukemia, so the T cells may come from the graft donor. The chain has TRBV5-1 and TRBJ1-6, with 7 positions matching TRBD1. The specimen was PBMCs, mostly from graft donor cells, collected 180 days after TCRalphabeta/CD19-depleted stem cell transplant. The CDR3 here is CASSLGSGGNSPLHF. Here the CDR3 DNA reads TGCGCCAGCAGCTTGGGGTCAGGGGGGAATTCACCCCTCCACTTT.